The next 20 T cell receptor beta chains were all read from a single sample in a study of blood T cell repertoires in COVID-19 (TCRdb year 2020). The receptor library was made with the immunoSEQ multiplex PCR assay. The source is immuneACCESS, and TCRdb retained only in-frame sequences with V and J called. Part of the clones is not carried over; for the studies checked, unresolved V genes explain less than half of this, and the remainder is unexplained. The sample has fewer than 300,000 clones on record, approximately 91% of them singletons. 2.2% of the sample belongs to the ten largest clones. Sequenced input: peripheral blood. The receptors stem from a woman in her 30s with COVID-19, enrolled during active disease.

The chain uses TRBV2 and TRBJ2-7, with D possibly being TRBD2 (6 bases). Deletions cut 6 bases from V and 3 bases from J, with 24 bases between. The CDR3 is 17 amino acids. Per germline, CDR1 SNHLY and CDR2 FYNNEI. This CDR3 reads CASSATPGLAIYYEQYF. CDR3 nucleotide sequence: TGTGCCAGCAGCGCTACCCCGGGACTCGCCATTTACTACGAGCAGTACTTC.

The chain links TRBV4-1 to TRBJ2-7; 8 bases are a match to TRBD2. Germline CDR1 and CDR2: MGHRA and YSYEKL. The V segment lost 6 bases and the J segment 6 bases; nucleotides outside the gene matches: 7. This CDR3 spans 13 amino acids. CDR3 nucleotides: TGCGCCAGCAGTCTCGGACTAGCCTCCGAGCAGTACTTC. As protein: CASSLGLASEQYF.

V is TRBV7-2 and J is TRBJ2-7; 9 bases are shared with TRBD2. V was clipped by 3 bases and J by 1 base; unmatched bases: 1. Germline CDR1 reads SGHTA; CDR2 reads FQGNSA. This CDR3 has 14 residues. The CDR3 nucleotides are TGTGCCAGCAGCTTCACTAGCGGGTCCTACGAGCAGTACTTC. Residues: CASSFTSGSYEQYF.

The chain has TRBV7-6 and TRBJ2-2; TRBD2 agrees at 7 bases. CDR3 size: 15 residues. V gave up 1 base and J gave up 3 bases; unmatched junction bases: 2. Germline V gene data show CDR1 as SGHVS and CDR2 as FNYEAQ. CDR3 nucleotide sequence: TGTGCCAGCAGCTTAGAGGGAGGGCACACCGGGGAGCTGTTTTTT. It translates to CASSLEGGHTGELFF. Together with reference TRBV7-6 and TRBJ2-2, the CDR3 gives the full variable domain: GAGVSQSPRYKVTKRGQDVALRCDPISGHVSLYWYRQALGQGPEFLTYFNYEAQQDKSGLPNDRFSAERPEGSISTLTIQRTEQRDSAMYRCASSLEGGHTGELFFGEGSRLTVL.

The chain uses TRBV3-1 (or the pseudogene TRBV3-2) and TRBJ1-3; a possible D gene is TRBD1 (5 bases). The length of the CDR3 is 15 residues. Trimming stripped 0 bases from V and 1 base from J, with 7 bases between. Germline CDR1 and CDR2: LGHDT and YNNKEL (reference sequence). CDR3 in amino acids: CASSQEGGSGNTIYF. DNA of the CDR3: TGTGCCAGCAGCCAAGAGGGGGGGTCTGGAAACACCATATATTTT.

The chain uses TRBV12-2 and TRBJ2-2; TRBD1 is the table's D call, not checked against the DNA. TRBV12-2 is a listed pseudogene. This CDR3 spans 16 amino acids. CDR3 nucleotide sequence: TGTGCAAGTCGCTTAAGGGCAGGGGGGAACACCGGGGAGCTGTTTTTT. This gives the protein CASRLRAGGNTGELFF.

The chain uses TRBV27 and TRBJ1-5, with unresolved D. Between the trimmed V and J ends, which lost 0 bases and 0 bases, there was a span of 9 bases. From germline, CDR1 is MNHEY and CDR2 SMNVEV (reference sequence). This CDR3 is 16 amino acids long. CDR3 coding DNA: TGTGCCAGCAGTTTATCTTACAGCAATAGCAATCAGCCCCAGCATTTT. Amino acids: CASSLSYSNSNQPQHF.

The rearrangement links TRBV15 to TRBJ1-5; 7 bases are a match to TRBD1. Germline V gene lookup returns CDR1 LNHNV and CDR2 YYDKDF (reference sequence). The CDR3 contains 16 residues. V dropped 0 bases and J dropped 6; count of bases not matched to a gene: 8. CDR3 amino acids: CATSREVGTAGQPQHF. The DNA of the CDR3 is TGTGCCACCAGCAGAGAGGTAGGGACAGCGGGTCAGCCCCAGCATTTT.

There are a few counts of this clone. V gene TRBV5-1 combines with J gene TRBJ1-2; D ambiguous. Germline assignment: CDR1 SGHRS and CDR2 YFSETQ. The V end lost 0 bases, the J end lost 4 bases, and 19 bases lay between the germline ends. This CDR3 comprises 17 residues. The CDR3 loop is CASSLAPGTGGSYGYTF. CDR3 nucleotides: TGCGCCAGCAGCTTGGCCCCAGGTACTGGAGGGAGCTATGGCTACACCTTC.

The V gene is TRBV21-1, the J gene TRBJ2-3; the table's D call TRBD1 went unverified against the DNA. TRBV21-1 is shown as a pseudogene. The CDR3 has 13 residues. The CDR3 reads CASSKEGGNTQYF. The DNA for the CDR3 is TGTGCCAGCAGCAAAGAAGGGGGTAATACGCAGTATTTT.

This sequence joins TRBV29-1 and TRBJ1-2; D remains unclear. Germline V gene sequence: CDR1 SQVTM, CDR2 ANQGSEA. Trimming took 4 bases from V and 1 from J, leaving 16 bases between them. CDR3 length: 15 residues. For the CDR3, the DNA is TGCAGCGTTGTTGGGGAGTTAGCTTTTAACTATGGCTACACCTTC. Amino acids: CSVVGELAFNYGYTF.

The CDR3 protein is CASSSRTGNYGYTF. The DNA of the CDR3 is TGTGCCAGCAGCTCCCGGACAGGAAACTATGGCTACACCTTC. The genes are TRBV5-4 and TRBJ1-2, with TRBD1 matching 7 bases. The V segment lost 3 bases and the J segment 2 bases; nucleotides outside the gene matches: 4. Germline loops: CDR1 SGHNT, CDR2 YYREEE (reference sequence). The CDR3 is made up of 14 amino acids.

The chain employs TRBV19 and TRBJ1-2, with a possible D match to TRBD1 (6 bases). Trimming removed 7 bases from V and 5 bases from J, with 17 bases in between. There are 14 residues in the CDR3. Germline values: CDR1 LNHDA, CDR2 SQIVND (reference sequence). The CDR3 DNA follows: TGTGCCAGTACTACCACCACCACAGGGTATGGCTACACCTTC. This encodes CASTTTTTGYGYTF.

The chain uses TRBV7-6 and TRBJ2-1; 9 positions agree with TRBD1. The V and J ends lost 6 bases and 1 base, in that order; junction bases with no gene match: 4. CDR1 is SGHVS and CDR2 is FNYEAQ in the germline V gene. The CDR3 runs to 15 residues. The CDR3 here is CASSLQGASYNEQFF. Written as DNA, the CDR3 is TGTGCCAGCAGTTTACAGGGGGCGTCCTACAATGAGCAGTTCTTC.

The chain has TRBV11-3 and TRBJ2-1, with 8 positions matching TRBD1. V was clipped by 0 bases and J by 9 bases; unmatched bases: 4. Germline assignment: CDR1 SGHNT and CDR2 YENEEA. This CDR3 spans 14 amino acids. CDR3 sequence (DNA): TGTGCCAGCAGCTTAGATCGGACAGGGTTTGAGCAGTTCTTC. It is translated as CASSLDRTGFEQFF.

This rearrangement joins TRBV27 to TRBJ2-7, with TRBD2 identical over 9 bases. The V gene's germline CDR1 is MNHEY and CDR2 SMNVEV (reference sequence). The CDR3 has 14 residues. The V segment lost 6 bases and the J segment 3 bases; nucleotides outside the gene matches: 6. This CDR3 is CASRTSGSLYEQYF. CDR3 nucleotides: TGTGCCAGCAGAACTAGCGGGTCCCTCTACGAGCAGTACTTC.

The chain joins TRBV19 to TRBJ1-2, with D maybe TRBD1 (5 bases). This CDR3 has 17 residues. Germline CDR1 LNHDA, CDR2 SQIVND (reference sequence). Trimming removed 5 bases from V and 5 bases from J, with 24 bases in between. In nucleotides, the CDR3 is TGTGCCAGTAGTCCGGGTCTCTTAAGAGACAGAGGATATGGCTACACCTTC. Protein sequence: CASSPGLLRDRGYGYTF.

This clone was detected only once. The V gene is TRBV19, the J gene TRBJ1-2; D not certain. The CDR3 contains 15 residues. From germline, CDR1 is LNHDA and CDR2 SQIVND (reference sequence). V lost 2 bases, J lost 6 bases, and 16 bases lay in between. The CDR3 reads CASSILNTGLDGYTF. The CDR3 DNA follows: TGTGCCAGTAGTATATTGAATACCGGACTCGATGGCTACACCTTC.

This chain uses TRBV28 with TRBJ2-7; 12 nucleotides align to TRBD2. Germline CDR1 reads MDHEN; CDR2 reads SYDVKM. The CDR3 consists of 17 residues. The V gene end was trimmed by 6 bases and the J gene end by 0 bases; junction bases not matched to a gene: 9. The CDR3 reads CASSPLAGGTSSYEQYF. The CDR3 DNA sequence: TGTGCCAGCAGCCCACTAGCGGGAGGTACTAGCTCCTACGAGCAGTACTTC.

V is TRBV6-5 and J is TRBJ2-7; 12 nucleotides agree with TRBD2. V was clipped by 5 bases and J by 3 bases; unmatched bases: 2. Germline assignment: CDR1 MNHEY and CDR2 SVGAGI. The CDR3 loop spans 14 amino acids. CDR3 nucleotide sequence: TGTGCCAGCAGTCGGACTAGCGGGATCTACGAGCAGTACTTC. Its translation is CASSRTSGIYEQYF.